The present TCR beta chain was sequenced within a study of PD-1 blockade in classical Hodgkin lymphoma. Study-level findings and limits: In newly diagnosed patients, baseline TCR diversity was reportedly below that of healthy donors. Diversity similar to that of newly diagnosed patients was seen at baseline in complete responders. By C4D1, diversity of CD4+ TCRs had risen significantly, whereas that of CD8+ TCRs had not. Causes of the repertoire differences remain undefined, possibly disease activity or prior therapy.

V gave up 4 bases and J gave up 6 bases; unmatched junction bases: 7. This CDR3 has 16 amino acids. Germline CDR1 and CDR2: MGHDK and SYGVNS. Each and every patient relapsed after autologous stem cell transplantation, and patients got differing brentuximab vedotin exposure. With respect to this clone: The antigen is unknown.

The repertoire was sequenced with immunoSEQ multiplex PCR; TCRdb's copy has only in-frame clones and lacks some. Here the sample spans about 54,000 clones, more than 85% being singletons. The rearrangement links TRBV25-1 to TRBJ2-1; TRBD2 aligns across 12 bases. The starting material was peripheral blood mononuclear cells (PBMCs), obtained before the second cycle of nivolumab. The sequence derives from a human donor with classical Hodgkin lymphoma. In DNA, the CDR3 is TGTGCCAGCAGTGGTGGGACTAGCGGGTGGGGCAATGAGCAGTTCTTC. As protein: CASSGGTSGWGNEQFF.